Sequencing of this TCR beta chain was carried out in a study of shared T cell receptors in the human thymus (dated by TCRdb to the early 2020s). In the study overall: The study examined how self-reactive, shared T-cell receptor alpha chains are generated in the human thymus.

The germline V gene provides CDR1 LGHNA and CDR2 YSLEER. The CDR3 holds 17 amino acids from the cysteine to the phenylalanine. Just CDR3 DNA is preserved here, 51 bases in frame from base 1. The V and J ends are trimmed by 0 bases and 5 bases, leaving 17 bases between them. The library came from the immunoSEQ multiplex PCR assay. In TCRdb, the immuneACCESS table is reduced to in-frame sequences with V and J assigned. These tables do not hold every clone; where another copy was compared, an unresolved V gene accounts for under half, and the others remain unexplained. Across this sample there are hundreds of thousands of clones, with approximately 90% seen only once. The biggest ten clones account for 0.01% of the sample. A remark on this clone: The target of this receptor is not known. Nothing much larger sits one base from this clone, and base qualities are not available.

These same data were also listed under a study on human thymus T cells. As the second study states: In Finland, the donors were immunologically healthy infants who were having open corrective cardiac surgery for congenital heart defects. Thymus tissue was obtained as surgical resects removed during corrective cardiac surgery. Biased V and J gene segment usage appeared to be present in both thymic and peripheral blood repertoires. According to the related research, thymic TCR repertoires were highly overlapping among unrelated individuals. TCR alpha and beta repertoires from roughly 8 infant thymus samples and a few related peripheral blood samples were characterized in the study. Donor ages ranged from about 6 to 244 days, and the cohort comprised five to seven male and two female infants. Thymocytes were mechanically released from the tissue and were stored as pellets of roughly 9-33 million cells at -70 degrees C. Genomic DNA was extracted from frozen cell pellets with a QIAsymphony instrument. Using the immunoSEQ multiplex PCR assay, the TCRB and TCRAD loci were amplified from a standardized quantity of quality-controlled genomic DNA. Amplicons spanned the V(D)J region at a length sufficient to cover the CDR3 and identify V and J genes. The amplicons were sequenced on an Illumina platform via the commercial immunoSEQ service. Corrections for primer bias and sequencing errors followed previously described methods, while TCRAD and TCRB definitions were based on the IMGT database. immunoSEQ Analyzer 3.0 and VDJTools were used for repertoire analysis, which covered basic statistics, V/J segment usage, diversity estimates, rarefaction and pairwise overlap. To estimate diversity, the Chao1, ChaoE, Efron-Thisted, Shannon and inverse Simpson indices were applied, and diversity was also estimated on datasets down-sampled to the smallest sample. Repertoire overlap was determined by strict matching of CDR3 nucleotide sequence, V gene and J gene, and Jaccard-based multidimensional scaling clustering was applied. On average, thymus samples gave 650,000 to 1,000,000 unique TCRB clonotypes, whereas blood samples gave around 84,000.

Rearrangement joined TRBV4-3 to TRBJ2-1; tentative D gene TRBD2, with 5 bases matching. The sequenced material came from thymocytes. The source is a boy in the first two years of life with a congenital heart defect. Donor details come from another sample of the same person, matched by shared clones. The CDR3 here reads CASSQDMRESVHNEQFF. The nucleotides read TGCGCCAGCAGCCAAGATATGAGGGAGTCTGTCCACAATGAGCAGTTCTTC.